This T cell receptor beta chain derives from a study of technical replicates of blood from four donors. Germline V lookup: CDR1 SGHRS, CDR2 YFSETQ. There are 15 residues in the CDR3. Deletions cut 1 base from V and 1 base from J, with 11 bases between. Clones were sequenced by immunoSEQ multiplex PCR, and TCRdb holds only the in-frame ones, with some missing. Among 65,000 to 95,000 clones listed, 93% were seen once. The specimen sequenced was T cells isolated from PBMCs. J is TRBJ1-1 and V is TRBV5-1; weak D call: TRBD1 (6 bases). The sequence was collected from a human donor in good health. The CDR3 DNA reads as TGCGCCAGCAGCTTGACAGGGACACAGAACACTGAAGCTTTCTTT. It specifies CASSLTGTQNTEAFF. Full variable domain (outside the CDR3, taken from reference TRBV5-1 and TRBJ1-1): KAGVTQTPRYLIKTRGQQVTLSCSPISGHRSVSWYQQTPGQGLQFLFEYFSETQRNKGNFPGRFSGRQFSNSRSEMNVSTLELGDSALYLCASSLTGTQNTEAFFGQGTRLTVV.